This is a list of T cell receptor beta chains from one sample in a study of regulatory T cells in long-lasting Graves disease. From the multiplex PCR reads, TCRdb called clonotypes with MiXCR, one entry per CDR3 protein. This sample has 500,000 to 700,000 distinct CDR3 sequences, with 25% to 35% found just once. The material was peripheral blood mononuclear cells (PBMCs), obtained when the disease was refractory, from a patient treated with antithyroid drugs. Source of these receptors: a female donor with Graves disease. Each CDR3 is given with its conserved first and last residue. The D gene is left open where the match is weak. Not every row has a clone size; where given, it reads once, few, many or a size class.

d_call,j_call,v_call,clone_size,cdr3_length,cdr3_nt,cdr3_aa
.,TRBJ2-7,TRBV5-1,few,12,TGCGCTTCGACGGGGAACTCCTACGAGCAGTACTTC,CASTGNSYEQYF
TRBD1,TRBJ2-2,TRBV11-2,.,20,TGTGCCAGCAGCTTTACTCAATCACAGGGGAATAAGGCGAACACCGGGGAGCTGTTTTTT,CASSFTQSQGNKANTGELFF
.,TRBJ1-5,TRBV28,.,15,TGTGCCAGCAGTTTCCCTACAGGGAGCGCTCAGCCCCAGCATTTT,CASSFPTGSAQPQHF
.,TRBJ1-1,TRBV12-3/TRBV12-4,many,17,TGTGCCAGCAGTTTCTTCTTCGGGGGCGGGAGGAACACTGAAGCTTTCTTT,CASSFFFGGGRNTEAFF
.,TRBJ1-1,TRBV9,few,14,TGTGCCAGCAGCGTAGCTCCGGAGAAGGGCGAAGCTTTCTTT,CASSVAPEKGEAFF
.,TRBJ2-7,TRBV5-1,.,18,TGCGCCAGCAGCTTGGAAGGGGGGTGGCGGGAGTTTATCCACGAGCAGTACTTC,CASSLEGGWREFIHEQYF
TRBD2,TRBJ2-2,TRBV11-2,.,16,TGTGCCAGCAGCCCCTTAGCGGGAGCGAACACCGGGGAGCTGTTTTTT,CASSPLAGANTGELFF
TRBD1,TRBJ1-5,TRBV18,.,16,TGTGCCAGCTCACCACAAGGACAGGGGGTGAGTCAGCCCCAGCATTTT,CASSPQGQGVSQPQHF
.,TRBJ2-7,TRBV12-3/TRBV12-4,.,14,TGTGCCAGCAGTCCACCCGGGACCCCCTACGAGCAGTACTTC,CASSPPGTPYEQYF
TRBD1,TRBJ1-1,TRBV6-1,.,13,TGTGCCAGCAACAGACAGGGTATGGCTGAAGCTTTCTTT,CASNRQGMAEAFF
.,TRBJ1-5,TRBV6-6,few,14,TGTGCCAGCAGTTACTCGATCCAGAATCAGCCCCAGCATTTT,CASSYSIQNQPQHF
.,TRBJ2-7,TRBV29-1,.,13,TGCAGCGCCCAATCGGCGGGGTGGGACGAGCAGTACTTC,CSAQSAGWDEQYF
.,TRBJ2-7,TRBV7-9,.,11,TGTGCCAGCAGCCCAGGAGCCGAGCAGTACTTC,CASSPGAEQYF
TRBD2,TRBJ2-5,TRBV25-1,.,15,TGTGCCAGCAGTTCCCGGACTAGCGGTTCAGAGACCCAGTACTTC,CASSSRTSGSETQYF
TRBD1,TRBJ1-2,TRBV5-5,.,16,TGTGCCAGCAGCTCGGCTGGACAGGGGGCTTACTATGGCTACACCTTC,CASSSAGQGAYYGYTF
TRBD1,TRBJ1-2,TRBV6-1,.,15,TGCGCCAGCAGTCCAGCCCCGACAGGGAACTATGGCTACACCTTC,CASSPAPTGNYGYTF
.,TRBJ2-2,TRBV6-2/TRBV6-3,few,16,TGTGCCAGCAGTTACTCGATCGGTAGCGGTACCGGGGAGCTGTTTTTT,CASSYSIGSGTGELFF
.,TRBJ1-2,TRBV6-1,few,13,TGTGCCAGCAGTGAAGACTTCAGGTTCGGCTACACCTTC,CASSEDFRFGYTF
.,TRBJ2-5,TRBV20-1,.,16,TGCAGTGCTAGAGACCCACCGACAGGATACCAAGAGACCCAGTACTTC,CSARDPPTGYQETQYF
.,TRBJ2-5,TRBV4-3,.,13,TGCGCCAGCAGCCCCCGGAAGCAAGAGACCCAGTACTTC,CASSPRKQETQYF
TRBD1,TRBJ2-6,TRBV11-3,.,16,TGTGCCAGCAGCTACAGGGGGAGCTCTGGGGCCAACGTCCTGACTTTC,CASSYRGSSGANVLTF
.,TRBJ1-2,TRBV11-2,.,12,TGTGCCAGCAACTTATGGGACTATGGCTACACCTTC,CASNLWDYGYTF
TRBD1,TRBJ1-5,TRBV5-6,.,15,TGTGCCAGCAGCCGACAGGGCCGCCCCGATCAGCCCCAGCATTTT,CASSRQGRPDQPQHF
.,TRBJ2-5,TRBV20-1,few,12,TGCAGTGCCCCCTGGATGGGTGAGACCCAGTACTTC,CSAPWMGETQYF
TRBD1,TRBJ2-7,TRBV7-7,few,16,TGTGCCAGCAGCCAGGCCGTCGGGACAGGGGTCTACGAGCAGTACTTC,CASSQAVGTGVYEQYF
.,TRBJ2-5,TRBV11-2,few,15,TGTGCCAGCAGCTCGGGTACCCGGGCCCAAGAGACCCAGTACTTC,CASSSGTRAQETQYF
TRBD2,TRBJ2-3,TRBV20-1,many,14,TGCAGTGCTAGAGGAGGGACTAAACCTGAGGGGCAGTATTTT,CSARGGTKPEGQYF
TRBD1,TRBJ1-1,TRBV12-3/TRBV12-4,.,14,TGTGCCAGCACCCGGACAGGGGTGAACACTGAAGCTTTCTTT,CASTRTGVNTEAFF
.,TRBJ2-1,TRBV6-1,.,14,TGTGCCAGCAGTCTAGCCAAATTAAACAATGAGCAGTTCTTC,CASSLAKLNNEQFF
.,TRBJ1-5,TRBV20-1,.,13,TGCAGTGCTAGACCCGGACGGGATCAGCCCCAGCATTTT,CSARPGRDQPQHF
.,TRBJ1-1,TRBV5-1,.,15,TGCGCCAGCAGCTCCGCAGGGGCTAGGAACACTGAAGCTTTCTTT,CASSSAGARNTEAFF
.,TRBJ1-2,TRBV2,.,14,TGTGCCAGCAGAGAAACAGGGAGCGACTATGGCTACACCTTC,CASRETGSDYGYTF
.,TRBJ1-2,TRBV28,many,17,TGTGCCAGCAGTACCCCGGGAAGGTTGGTAATGCACTATGGCTACACCTTC,CASSTPGRLVMHYGYTF
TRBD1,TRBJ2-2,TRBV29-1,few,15,TGCAGCGCCGCACAGGGACAGGTTAACACCGGGGAGCTGTTTTTT,CSAAQGQVNTGELFF
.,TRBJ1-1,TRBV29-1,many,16,TGCAGCGCCCAAAATAGCCAGGGCGAATGGGGCACTGAAGCTTTCTTT,CSAQNSQGEWGTEAFF
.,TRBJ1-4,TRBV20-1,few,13,TGCAGTGCCACATTAGGACGGAATGAAAAACTGTTTTTT,CSATLGRNEKLFF